The 26 T cell receptor beta chains given below trace back to one sample, sequenced in a study of blood T cell repertoires in COVID-19. TCRdb keeps only in-frame clones here, not all; method: immunoSEQ multiplex PCR. The sample lists more than 200,000 clones, around four fifths occurring once. The material sequenced was peripheral blood. Every receptor here comes from a woman in her thirties or forties with active or convalescent COVID-19.

The chain employs TRBV4-2 and TRBJ1-1; no clear D gene. The CDR3 totals 17 residues. CDR1 is LGHNA and CDR2 is YNFKEQ in the germline V gene. Deletions cut 0 bases from V and 7 bases from J, with 21 bases between. CDR3 amino acids: CASSQDLAAVILHEAFF. The CDR3 DNA follows: TGTGCCAGCAGCCAAGATCTGGCGGCTGTTATCCTCCATGAAGCTTTCTTT.

The chain recombines TRBV7-8 with TRBJ2-5, with TRBD2 matching over 16 bases. CDR3 size: 21 residues. The germline gives CDR1 SGHVS, CDR2 FQNEAQ. Unmatched junction bases numbered 16, after V lost 5 bases and J lost 1 base. The CDR3, as DNA: TGTGCCAGCAGCCCTCACCCCGGGACTAGCGGGGGGGAGATCATCCAAGAGACCCAGTACTTC. It codes for CASSPHPGTSGGEIIQETQYF.

The chain employs TRBV24-1 and TRBJ2-6; D possibly corresponds to TRBD1 (7 bases). The V end was cut by 10 bases, the J end by 1 base, with 19 bases between. Germline lookup yields CDR1 KGHDR and CDR2 SFDVKD. The CDR3 is 17 residues long. The DNA of the CDR3 is TGTGCCACGAAAGCGACAGGGAGGTCGTCTGGGGCCAACGTCCTGACTTTC. It yields the protein CATKATGRSSGANVLTF.

J is TRBJ1-6 and V is TRBV19, with 9 bases fitting TRBD1. The CDR3 loop spans 16 amino acids. The ends lost 3 bases at V and 9 bases at J; junction bases unmatched: 9. Germline V gene sequence: CDR1 LNHDA, CDR2 SQIVND (reference sequence). The CDR3 DNA is TGTGCCAGTAGTATTCTCGGGACAGGGTGGAGTTCACCCCTCCACTTT. Translation: CASSILGTGWSSPLHF.

The genes are TRBV12-3 or TRBV12-4 and TRBJ2-3, with D perhaps TRBD1 (5 bases). The CDR3 has 12 amino acids. V lost 7 bases and J 14 bases, leaving 19 bases between the germline ends. In nucleotides, the CDR3 is TGTGCCAGCACCGTGTGGGGCCGGAAGGCGTATTTT. Translating it yields CASTVWGRKAYF.

The CDR3 DNA follows: TGTGCCAGCAGCGTAGGTCTCAGTGGAGCGGGAGGGCTCTTCAACATTCAGTACTTC. Translating gives CASSVGLSGAGGLFNIQYF. V gene TRBV9 combines with J gene TRBJ2-4; 10 nucleotides align to TRBD2. V shed 0 bases, J shed 7 bases, and the junction held 16 bases outside the gene matches. The CDR3 length is 19 residues. Germline V gene data show CDR1 as SGDLS and CDR2 as YYNGEE.

The J gene is TRBJ1-1, the V gene TRBV7-3, with TRBD1 matching over 9 bases. CDR3 length: 15 amino acids. In germline, CDR1 is SGHTA, CDR2 FQGTGA. J was trimmed by 4 bases and V by 0 bases; bases with no gene match: 3. The CDR3 loop reads CASSLTMTGGTEAFF. In nucleotides, the CDR3 is TGTGCCAGCAGCTTAACTATGACAGGGGGCACTGAAGCTTTCTTT.

Note on this clone: The sample has other DNA sequences that encode this CDR3 too. The chain links TRBV19 to TRBJ1-1; D perhaps matches TRBD1 (5 bases). This CDR3 is 14 amino acids long. Per germline, CDR1 LNHDA and CDR2 SQIVND (reference sequence). Between the trimmed V and J ends, which lost 9 bases and 3 bases, there was a span of 17 bases. CDR3 nucleotide sequence: TGTGCCAGCAGGGTCCACGGGACTTACACTGAAGCTTTCTTT. The encoded protein is CASRVHGTYTEAFF.

This chain links TRBV3-1 (or the pseudogene TRBV3-2) with TRBJ2-7; D may be TRBD1 (5 bases). The CDR3 loop spans 14 amino acids. Germline CDR1 is LGHDT and CDR2 is YNNKEL (reference sequence). The V end was cut by 0 bases, the J end by 5 bases, with 11 bases between. The CDR3 DNA reads TGTGCCAGCAGCCAAGAAATAAGGGGTGACGAGCAGTACTTC. Its protein is CASSQEIRGDEQYF.

This clone was seen only once. J is TRBJ1-1 and V is TRBV19; D remains ambiguous. Trimming removed 3 bases at V and 4 bases at J, with 9 bases between. The CDR3 covers 13 residues. Germline V gene sequence: CDR1 LNHDA, CDR2 SQIVND (reference sequence). This chain's CDR3 is CASSMARSTEAFF. Written as DNA, the CDR3 is TGTGCCAGTAGTATGGCCAGAAGCACTGAAGCTTTCTTT.

The genes are TRBV14 and TRBJ2-6; 8 nucleotides match TRBD1. This CDR3 has 19 residues. V dropped 0 bases and J dropped 0; count of bases not matched to a gene: 7. CDR1 is SGHDN, CDR2 FVKESK, per germline. The CDR3 DNA sequence: TGTGCCAGCAGCCAAGAGTGGACAGGGAATCCCTCTGGGGCCAACGTCCTGACTTTC. Translation gives CASSQEWTGNPSGANVLTF.

This clone appeared a few times. The genes are TRBV6-6 and TRBJ2-1; 14 nucleotides line up with TRBD2. V shed 5 bases and J 9 bases; nucleotides not matched to a gene: 18. Germline lookup yields CDR1 MNHNY and CDR2 SVGAGI (reference sequence). The CDR3 loop spans 19 amino acids. The CDR3 is CASSPLRGTSGSGLGEQFF. For the CDR3, the DNA is TGTGCCAGCAGTCCGCTTAGGGGGACTAGCGGGAGTGGGTTGGGTGAGCAGTTCTTC.

CDR3 nucleotide sequence: TGTGCCAGCTCACTCCCGGGACAGGGGGCGCGGGGAGCTTTCTTT. It codes for CASSLPGQGARGAFF. V usage is TRBV18 and J usage is TRBJ1-1; 12 bases agree with TRBD1. The CDR3 contains 15 residues. Germline trimming cut 4 bases from V and 10 bases from J; bases unmatched to any gene: 10. Germline CDR1 reads KGHSH; CDR2 reads LQKENI.

The chain recombines TRBV10-3 with TRBJ1-2; 9 bases match TRBD1. V shed 3 bases and J 6 bases; nucleotides not matched to a gene: 2. CDR1 ENHRY and CDR2 SYGVKD come from the germline V gene. The CDR3 is made up of 13 amino acids. CDR3 coding DNA: TGTGCCATCAGTGATGGGACAGGGAATGGCTACACCTTC. Protein: CAISDGTGNGYTF.

V is TRBV7-6 and J is TRBJ1-1; 11 nucleotides agree with TRBD1. The CDR3 is 15 amino acids. In germline, CDR1 is SGHVS, CDR2 FNYEAQ. V lost 5 bases, J lost 2 bases, and 4 bases stayed unmatched. The CDR3 region is CASSLGQGANTEAFF. The DNA of the CDR3 is TGTGCCAGCAGCCTCGGACAGGGGGCTAACACTGAAGCTTTCTTT.

The rearrangement links TRBV19 to TRBJ2-5; no clear D. The CDR3 sequence is 15 residues long. From germline, CDR1 is LNHDA and CDR2 SQIVND (reference sequence). V gave up 4 bases and J gave up 0 bases, with 12 bases separating them. CDR3 sequence (DNA): TGTGCCAGTAGTACCTGGGCAGGCCACCAAGAGACCCAGTACTTC. Its protein product is CASSTWAGHQETQYF.

V and J are TRBV30 and TRBJ2-3; D remains unclear. Germline CDR1 is GTSNPN and CDR2 is SVGIG (reference sequence). This CDR3 comprises 14 residues. V was cut by 3 bases and J by 6 bases, with 16 bases left in between. The CDR3 DNA sequence: TGTGCCTGGAGCGCCCCTTTCCGGAGTGATACGCAGTATTTT. Translation gives CAWSAPFRSDTQYF.

The V and J genes are TRBV30 and TRBJ1-5; D is uncertain. CDR1 and CDR2 (germline): GTSNPN, SVGIG (reference sequence). The CDR3 runs 15 residues. V was trimmed by 2 bases and J by 0 bases, leaving 11 bases between them. In nucleotides, the CDR3 is TGTGCCTGGAGTCGGGGAGTGCCTAGCAATCAGCCCCAGCATTTT. Protein sequence: CAWSRGVPSNQPQHF.

This clone came up once. The genes are TRBV10-2 and TRBJ2-5; a possible D gene is TRBD2 (6 bases). Looked up from germline, CDR1 is WSHSY and CDR2 is SAAADI. The CDR3 consists of 17 residues. V dropped 0 bases and J dropped 3 bases, with 17 bases sitting between them. CDR3 residues: CASSESEGGFGEETQYF. The CDR3 DNA reads as TGCGCCAGCAGTGAGTCTGAGGGAGGCTTTGGCGAAGAGACCCAGTACTTC.

V usage is TRBV5-4 and J usage is TRBJ1-1, with TRBD1 identical over 9 bases. Germline V gene data show CDR1 as SGHNT and CDR2 as YYREEE (reference sequence). There are 17 residues in the CDR3. The V segment lost 3 bases and the J segment 5 bases; nucleotides outside the gene matches: 14. The CDR3 region has the DNA TGTGCCAGCAGCTGGGGACAGGGTGGAGGAGGTCGGACTGAAGCTTTCTTT. It encodes CASSWGQGGGGRTEAFF.

CDR3 DNA: TGTGCCAGCAGCTTCTCCACTGAAGCTTTCTTT. This sequence encodes CASSFSTEAFF. The chain employs TRBV5-6 and TRBJ1-1; D unresolved. The V and J ends lost 2 bases and 4 bases respectively, with 3 bases between them. CDR3 size: 11 residues. The V gene's germline CDR1 is SGHDT and CDR2 YYEEEE.

The CDR3 region is CASSQGSQGATSYEQYF. CDR3 bases: TGCGCCAGCAGCCAAGGGTCTCAGGGGGCCACCTCCTACGAGCAGTACTTC. This chain connects TRBV4-3 to TRBJ2-7, with TRBD1 matching over 8 bases. Germline V gene sequence: CDR1 LGHNA, CDR2 YSLEER. This CDR3 region has 17 residues. With 1 base clipped from V and 0 bases from J, the junction kept 8 bases outside the gene matches.

This chain links TRBV7-9 with TRBJ1-1; 8 bases are a match to TRBD1. Losses at the gene ends were 5 bases for V and 3 bases for J; bases not matched to a gene: 8. Germline CDR1 is SEHNR and CDR2 is FQNEAQ (reference sequence). The CDR3 is 15 residues long. In DNA form, the CDR3 reads TGTGCCAGCAGCAACACCAGGGGGCGCGACACTGAAGCTTTCTTT. As protein: CASSNTRGRDTEAFF.

This clone appeared a single time. CDR3 amino acids: CSVATGQGVQPQHF. CDR3 DNA: TGCAGCGTAGCGACGGGACAGGGCGTACAGCCCCAGCATTTT. The V and J genes are TRBV29-1 and TRBJ1-5; the match to TRBD1 covers 9 bases. V was pared by 6 bases and J by 7 bases, with 10 bases of the junction left unmatched. The CDR3 is 14 amino acids. Germline V gives CDR1 SQVTM, CDR2 ANQGSEA.

The chain links TRBV5-1 to TRBJ2-7; D possibly corresponds to TRBD1 (5 bases). The CDR3 spans 14 residues. V was cut by 1 base and J by 5 bases, with 13 bases left in between. Looked up from germline, CDR1 is SGHRS and CDR2 is YFSETQ. The CDR3: CASSLWQGDNEQYF. The CDR3 region has the DNA TGCGCCAGCAGCTTGTGGCAGGGTGACAACGAGCAGTACTTC.

This chain connects TRBV5-4 to TRBJ1-6, with TRBD1 as a possible D gene (5 bases). Germline values: CDR1 SGHNT, CDR2 YYREEE (reference sequence). This CDR3 has 14 amino acids. Trimming removed 2 bases at V and 6 bases at J, with 9 bases between. The CDR3 nucleotides read TGTGCCAGCAGCTTAAAACAGGCTAATTCACCCCTCCACTTT. Protein: CASSLKQANSPLHF. The full variable domain, in which reference TRBV5-4 and TRBJ1-6 provide the parts outside the CDR3, is ETGVTQSPTHLIKTRGQQVTLRCSSQSGHNTVSWYQQALGQGPQFIFQYYREEENGRGNFPPRFSGLQFPNYSSELNVNALELDDSALYLCASSLKQANSPLHFGNGTRLTVT.